This T cell receptor beta chain was sequenced during a study of cytomegalovirus exposure and HLA in healthy donors. Study as a whole: Out of about 179 million T cells, an earlier analysis found some 110 million unique TCR beta sequences in total. From donors who were HLA-typed, an early data release held 70 million to 90 million unique TCRs. Findings and limits, study-wide: The authors later linked a missense DCLRE1C variant to TCR beta V- and J-gene trimming. In vitro, a few CMV-associated chains proved specific for CMV antigens.

This CDR3 has 13 residues. CDR1 is LNHDA, CDR2 SQIVND, per germline (reference sequence). The V end lost 7 bases, the J end lost 1 base, and 10 bases lay between the germline ends. Vbeta (60) and Jbeta (13) primers were used in the PCR. Sequenced by immunoSEQ multiplex PCR; TCRdb stores in-frame clones only, minus some. The record lists about 46,000 clones, of which the ten most abundant hold approximately 1%. Worth noting for this clone: Its specificity is not known.

This rearrangement joins TRBV19 to TRBJ1-2, with D hard to call. The origin of this receptor is a woman between 40 and 55 years old in good health and CMV-seronegative. Sequenced: PBMCs. DNA of the CDR3: TGTGCCAGTATCGGAGACGTTAACTATGGCTACACCTTC. Residues: CASIGDVNYGYTF.